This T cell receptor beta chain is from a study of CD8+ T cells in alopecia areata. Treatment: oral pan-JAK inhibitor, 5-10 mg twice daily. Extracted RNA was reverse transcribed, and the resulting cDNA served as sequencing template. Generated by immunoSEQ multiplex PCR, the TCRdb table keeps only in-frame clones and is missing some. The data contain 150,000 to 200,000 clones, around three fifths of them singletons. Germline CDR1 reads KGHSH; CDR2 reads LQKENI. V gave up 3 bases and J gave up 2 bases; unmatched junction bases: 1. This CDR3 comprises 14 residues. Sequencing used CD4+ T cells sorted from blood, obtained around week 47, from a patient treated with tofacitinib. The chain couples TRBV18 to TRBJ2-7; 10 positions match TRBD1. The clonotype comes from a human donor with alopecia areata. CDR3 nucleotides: TGTGCCAGCTCACCCGGACAGGGGGCCTACGAGCAGTACTTC. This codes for CASSPGQGAYEQYF.